This TCR beta chain was profiled in a study of T cells in localized non-small cell lung cancer. Findings and limits, study-wide: A raised T cell density in blood coincided with lengthier overall survival. Among the tissues sampled, uninvolved adjacent lung had the highest T cell clonality, above tumor.

Details on this clone: Antigen specificity is unknown.

This CDR3 has 14 residues. Germline trimming cut 4 bases from V and 3 bases from J; bases unmatched to any gene: 4. CDR1 and CDR2 (germline): SGDLS, YYNGEE. The table came from immunoSEQ multiplex PCR; TCRdb's copy has only in-frame clones and leaves some out. The sample holds fewer than 90,000 clones, 84% seen once. The source is a man between 35 and 75 years old with stage I lung adenocarcinoma. The chain employs TRBV9 and TRBJ1-5; 7 bases map to TRBD1. Sequenced material: peripheral blood, taken before any cancer treatment. CDR3 sequence reads: CASSRQGYNQPQHF. Written as DNA, the CDR3 is TGTGCCAGCAGCAGACAGGGCTACAATCAGCCCCAGCATTTT. Variable domain in full (rest from reference TRBV9 and TRBJ1-5): DSGVTQTPKHLITATGQRVTLRCSPRSGDLSVYWYQQSLDQGLQFLIQYYNGEERAKGNILERFSAQQFPDLHSELNLSSLELGDSALYFCASSRQGYNQPQHFGDGTRLSIL.